This T cell receptor beta chain was documented in a study of blood T cell repertoires in COVID-19. As for the study in general: COVID-19 samples from acute and convalescent phases originated in the United States, Italy and Spain. PBMCs, B-cell-depleted T cells, or T cells were the source of the cDNA or gDNA that made up the material.

This clone appeared once. V lost 4 bases and J 9 bases, leaving 20 bases between the germline ends. Germline loops: CDR1 SGHRS, CDR2 YFSETQ. This CDR3 is 16 amino acids long. The method was immunoSEQ multiplex PCR; TCRdb's version includes in-frame clones alone and lacks a portion of them. The profile covers 170,000 or so clones, with more than 85% appearing a single time and 0.5% to 0.65% taken by the ten largest. This sequence joins TRBV5-1 and TRBJ1-6; D unresolved. The sample comprised peripheral blood. The origin of this receptor is a man aged 45-65 years with acute or convalescent COVID-19. The CDR3 region is CASSAADSPVGSPLHF. The CDR3 nucleotides read TGCGCCAGCAGCGCGGCGGACTCTCCAGTCGGTTCACCCCTCCACTTT.